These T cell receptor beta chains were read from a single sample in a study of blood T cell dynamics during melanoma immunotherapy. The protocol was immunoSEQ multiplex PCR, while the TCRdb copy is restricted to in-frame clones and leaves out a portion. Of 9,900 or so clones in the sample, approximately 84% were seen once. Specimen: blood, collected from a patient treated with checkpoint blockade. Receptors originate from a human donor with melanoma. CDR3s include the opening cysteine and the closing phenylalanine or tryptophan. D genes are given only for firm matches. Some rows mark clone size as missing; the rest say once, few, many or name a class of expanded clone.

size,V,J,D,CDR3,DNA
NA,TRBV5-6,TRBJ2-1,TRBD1,CASSLGSGQGWAGEQFF,TGTGCCAGCAGCTTGGGTTCGGGACAGGGGTGGGCCGGGGAGCAGTTCTTC
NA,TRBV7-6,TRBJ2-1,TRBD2,CASSPLAGAPYNEQFF,TGTGCCAGCAGCCCCTTAGCGGGGGCTCCCTACAATGAGCAGTTCTTC
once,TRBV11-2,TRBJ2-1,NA,CASSRRGGGNPSEQFF,TGTGCCAGCAGCCGCAGGGGGGGAGGAAATCCGAGTGAGCAGTTCTTC
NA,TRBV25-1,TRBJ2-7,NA,CASSEYAGSEQYF,TGTGCCAGCAGTGAATATGCGGGGTCCGAGCAGTACTTC
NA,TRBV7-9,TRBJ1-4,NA,CASSMGEKLFF,TGTGCCAGCAGCATGGGGGAAAAACTGTTTTTT
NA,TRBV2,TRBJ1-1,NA,CASSGKLVGGIAFF,TGTGCCAGCAGTGGGAAACTTGTGGGCGGGATAGCTTTCTTT
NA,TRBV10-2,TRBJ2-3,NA,CASREIGGGTDTQYF,TGCGCCAGCAGGGAGATTGGGGGAGGCACAGATACGCAGTATTTT
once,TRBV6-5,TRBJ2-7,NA,CASSYSDYEQYF,TGTGCCAGCAGTTACTCGGATTACGAGCAGTACTTC
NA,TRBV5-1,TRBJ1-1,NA,CASSLAALNTEAFF,TGCGCCAGCAGCTTGGCCGCACTGAACACTGAAGCTTTCTTT
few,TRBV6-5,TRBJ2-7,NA,CASSYSSSYEQYF,TGTGCCAGCAGTTACTCCAGCTCCTACGAGCAGTACTTC
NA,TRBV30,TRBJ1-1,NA,CAWSEGGEAFF,TGTGCCTGGAGCGAGGGAGGAGAAGCTTTCTTT
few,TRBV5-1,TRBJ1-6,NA,CASSEGPNSPLHF,TGCGCCAGCAGCGAGGGACCTAATTCACCCCTCCACTTT
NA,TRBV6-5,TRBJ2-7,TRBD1,CASSYSNTRGREQYF,TGTGCCAGCAGTTACTCGAACACGAGGGGGCGCGAGCAGTACTTC
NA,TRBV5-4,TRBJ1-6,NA,CASSLRQFNSPLHF,TGTGCCAGCAGCCTGCGGCAGTTTAATTCACCCCTCCACTTT
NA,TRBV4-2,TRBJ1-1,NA,CASSQESTGNTEAFF,TGTGCCAGCAGCCAAGAATCCACAGGGAACACTGAAGCTTTCTTT
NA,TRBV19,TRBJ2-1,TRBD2,CASSTTSGSYNEQFF,TGTGCCAGTAGTACGACTAGCGGGTCTTACAATGAGCAGTTCTTC
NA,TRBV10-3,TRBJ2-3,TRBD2,CAISEPVASGGPSDTQYF,TGTGCCATCAGTGAACCGGTAGCCAGCGGGGGGCCTTCAGATACGCAGTATTTT
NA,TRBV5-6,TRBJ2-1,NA,CASSWEGNEQFF,TGTGCCAGCAGCTGGGAAGGGAATGAGCAGTTCTTC
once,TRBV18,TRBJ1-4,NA,CASSIDSNEKLFF,TGTGCCAGCTCAATAGACAGTAATGAAAAACTGTTTTTT
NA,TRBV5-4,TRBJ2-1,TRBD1,CASSLGGGVYNEQFF,TGTGCCAGCAGCTTGGGAGGGGGCGTCTACAATGAGCAGTTCTTC
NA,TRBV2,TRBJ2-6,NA,CASRDPMGAGANVLTF,TGTGCCAGCAGGGATCCAATGGGGGCTGGGGCCAACGTCCTGACTTTC
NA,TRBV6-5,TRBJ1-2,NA,CASSVASEAGYTF,TGTGCCAGCAGTGTCGCCTCGGAGGCTGGCTACACCTTC
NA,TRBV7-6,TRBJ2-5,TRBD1,CASSPTTGDQETQYF,TGTGCCAGCAGCCCAACGACAGGGGACCAAGAGACCCAGTACTTC
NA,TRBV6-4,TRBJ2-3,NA,CASSPGHSTDTQYF,TGTGCCAGCAGTCCGGGACATAGCACAGATACGCAGTATTTT
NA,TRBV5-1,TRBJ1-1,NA,CASSLAGRGAEAFF,TGCGCCAGCAGCTTGGCCGGCCGGGGCGCTGAAGCTTTCTTT
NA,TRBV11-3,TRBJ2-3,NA,CASSGYTDTQYF,TGTGCCAGCAGCGGGTACACAGATACGCAGTATTTT
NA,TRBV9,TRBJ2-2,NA,CASSVDEGRGGELFF,TGTGCCAGCAGCGTAGATGAGGGGCGGGGCGGGGAGCTGTTTTTT
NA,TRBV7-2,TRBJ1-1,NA,CASSSQTGSTEAFF,TGTGCCAGCAGCTCCCAGACCGGGAGCACTGAAGCTTTCTTT
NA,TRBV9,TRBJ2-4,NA,CASSVEYRGGIQYF,TGTGCCAGCAGCGTAGAATATAGGGGGGGCATTCAGTACTTC
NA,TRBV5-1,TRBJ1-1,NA,CASSLDLSLNTEAFF,TGCGCCAGCAGCTTGGATCTCTCATTGAACACTGAAGCTTTCTTT
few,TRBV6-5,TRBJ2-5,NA,CASSYSEGFQETQYF,TGTGCCAGCAGTTACTCGGAGGGCTTTCAAGAGACCCAGTACTTC
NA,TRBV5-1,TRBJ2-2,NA,CASRLNTGELFF,TGCGCCAGCAGACTGAACACCGGGGAGCTGTTTTTT
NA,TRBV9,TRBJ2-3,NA,CASSVLAQSTDTQYF,TGTGCCAGCAGCGTACTAGCCCAAAGCACAGATACGCAGTATTTT
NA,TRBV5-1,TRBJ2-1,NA,CASSLASEQFF,TGCGCCAGCAGCTTGGCGTCGGAGCAGTTCTTC
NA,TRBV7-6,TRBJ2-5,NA,CASSLEGGLVPETQYF,TGTGCCAGCAGCTTAGAAGGGGGTCTAGTCCCGGAGACCCAGTACTTC
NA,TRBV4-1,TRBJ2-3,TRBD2,CASSPTTSGGPDTQYF,TGCGCCAGCAGCCCGACAACTAGCGGGGGACCAGATACGCAGTATTTT
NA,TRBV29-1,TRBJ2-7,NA,CSVEDGRGGKQYF,TGCAGCGTTGAAGATGGCAGGGGAGGGAAGCAGTACTTC
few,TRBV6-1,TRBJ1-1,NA,CASSSELYTEAFF,TGTGCCAGCAGCTCGGAGTTGTACACTGAAGCTTTCTTT
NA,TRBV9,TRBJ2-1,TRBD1,CASSGRYSDRGRDEQFF,TGTGCCAGCAGCGGCCGATACTCCGACAGGGGGCGGGATGAGCAGTTCTTC
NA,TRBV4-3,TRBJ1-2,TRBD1,CASSPGQGNYGYTF,TGCGCCAGCAGCCCCGGACAGGGGAACTATGGCTACACCTTC
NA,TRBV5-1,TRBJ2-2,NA,CASSRPLGTGELFF,TGCGCCAGCAGTCGACCCCTTGGGACCGGGGAGCTGTTTTTT
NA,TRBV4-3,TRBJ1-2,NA,CASSQDRGTSNYGYTF,TGCGCCAGCAGCCAAGATCGGGGCACTTCTAACTATGGCTACACCTTC
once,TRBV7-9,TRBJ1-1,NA,CASSPGQFPEAFF,TGTGCCAGCAGCCCCGGACAGTTCCCTGAAGCTTTCTTT
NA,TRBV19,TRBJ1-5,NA,CASSIPYSRAYQPQHF,TGTGCCAGTAGTATACCCTACTCCAGGGCATATCAGCCCCAGCATTTT
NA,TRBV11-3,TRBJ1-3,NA,CASGTRSSGNTIYF,TGTGCCAGCGGGACAAGATCCTCTGGAAACACCATATATTTT
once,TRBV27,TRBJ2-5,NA,CASSLSGGLIQETQYF,TGTGCCAGCAGTTTATCGGGGGGGCTTATCCAAGAGACCCAGTACTTC
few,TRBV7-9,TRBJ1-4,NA,CASSLYQTDATNEKLFF,TGTGCCAGCAGCTTATACCAGACAGATGCAACTAATGAAAAACTGTTTTTT
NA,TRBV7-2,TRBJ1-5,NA,CASSLERALNQPQHF,TGTGCCAGCAGCTTAGAAAGGGCGCTTAATCAGCCCCAGCATTTT
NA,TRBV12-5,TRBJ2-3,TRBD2,CASGLYQRGVPLRTDTQYF,TGTGCTAGTGGTTTGTACCAGCGGGGGGTCCCTCTAAGGACAGATACGCAGTATTTT
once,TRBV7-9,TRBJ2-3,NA,CASRRDSGIDTQYF,TGTGCCAGCAGACGGGACAGCGGGATCGATACGCAGTATTTT
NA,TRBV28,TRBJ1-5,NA,CASSTLRALGNQPQHF,TGTGCCAGCAGTACCCTCCGGGCACTCGGCAATCAGCCCCAGCATTTT
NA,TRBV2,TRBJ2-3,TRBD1,CASSGDSSTDTQYF,TGTGCCAGCAGTGGGGACAGCAGCACAGATACGCAGTATTTT
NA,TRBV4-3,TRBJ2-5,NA,CASSQADPQGRDQETQYF,TGCGCCAGCAGCCAAGCGGATCCGCAGGGTAGGGACCAAGAGACCCAGTACTTC
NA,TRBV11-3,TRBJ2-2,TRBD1,CASSSPTGRNTGELFF,TGTGCCAGCAGCTCCCCGACAGGGAGGAACACCGGGGAGCTGTTTTTT